This T cell receptor (beta chain) was observed in a study of OX40 agonist ivuxolimab in advanced cancers. CDR1 and CDR2 (germline): SGHTA, FQGNSA. The germline V and J ends were trimmed by 5 bases and 2 bases, with 16 bases remaining between them. The CDR3 length is 15 residues. Assay: immunoSEQ multiplex PCR; the TCRdb copy retains only in-frame clones and omits some. There are some 58,000 clones in the sample; roughly 80% occur only once, and roughly 2.1% lies in the top ten. This chain connects TRBV7-2 to TRBJ2-7; D might be TRBD2 (5 bases). The specimen comprised CD4+ or CD8+ T cells sorted from blood, sampled in a trial of the OX40 agonist ivuxolimab. The TCR was taken from an adult with an advanced solid tumor such as melanoma, head and neck, liver or kidney cancer. In nucleotides, the CDR3 is TGTGCCAGCAGCCCAGCGCATAGAGGGCCCTACGAGCAGTACTTC. Its protein is CASSPAHRGPYEQYF.